The rows below give T cell receptor beta chains drawn from one sample of a study of blood T cell repertoires in COVID-19. Here immunoSEQ multiplex PCR was the method, and the copy in TCRdb shows in-frame clones only, minus some. The table lists tens of thousands of clones, roughly 89% of them singletons, with about 15% in the top ten. Specimen: peripheral blood. The source of these receptors is a man between 65 and 85 years old with active or convalescent COVID-19. Both conserved end residues are part of each CDR3. Fields, in order: J gene, D gene, V gene, clone size, CDR3 DNA, CDR3 protein. D genes are given only for firm matches. A row's size may be missing; if present it is once, few, many or a size class.

TRBJ1-3	TRBD1	TRBV3-1/TRBV3-2	.	TGTGCCAGCAGTCCACATACGGGACAGACTGGAAACACCATATATTTT	CASSPHTGQTGNTIYF
TRBJ1-3	TRBD1	TRBV28	.	TGTGCCAGCAGTCCCCCCGGGACAGCGGGAAACACCATATATTTT	CASSPPGTAGNTIYF
TRBJ2-1	TRBD2	TRBV10-1	.	TGCGCCAGCAGTGAGGACAAAACTAGCGGATTAAATGAGCAGTTCTTC	CASSEDKTSGLNEQFF
TRBJ2-1	TRBD1	TRBV4-1	.	TGCGCCAGCAGCGGTACAGGGGTGAATGAGCAGTTCTTC	CASSGTGVNEQFF
TRBJ1-5	TRBD1	TRBV18	.	TGTGCCAGCTCTCGGGGACAGGGAAATGGCAATCAGCCCCAGCATTTT	CASSRGQGNGNQPQHF
TRBJ2-7	TRBD2	TRBV28	.	TGTGCCAGCAGGCGTACCGGGACTAGCGGGAACTACGAGCAGTACTTC	CASRRTGTSGNYEQYF
TRBJ2-5	.	TRBV12-3/TRBV12-4	.	TGTGCCAGCAGTTTCAACTTGCAAGAGACCCAGTACTTC	CASSFNLQETQYF
TRBJ1-5	.	TRBV28	.	TGTGCCAGCAGTGTCCCCACATGGAGCAATCAGCCCCAGCATTTT	CASSVPTWSNQPQHF
TRBJ2-7	.	TRBV5-1	.	TGCGCCAGCAGCTTGGACGGCTCCTACGAGCAGTACTTC	CASSLDGSYEQYF
TRBJ2-7	.	TRBV7-2	.	TGTGCCAGCAGCTTAAGGGACATCTACGAGCAGTACTTC	CASSLRDIYEQYF
TRBJ2-7	.	TRBV5-4	.	TGTGCCAGCAGCTTGGTCCACAGTTACGAGCAGTACTTC	CASSLVHSYEQYF
TRBJ1-1	.	TRBV7-9	.	TGTGCCAGCAGCTTAATGGGGGCCACTGAAGCTTTCTTT	CASSLMGATEAFF
TRBJ1-1	TRBD1	TRBV5-1	.	TGCGCCAGCAGCCAGGCGGGACAGGGAGCTTCTGAAGCTTTCTTT	CASSQAGQGASEAFF
TRBJ2-2	TRBD1	TRBV2	.	TGTGCCAGCAGAATCGGGACAGTCAACACCGGGGAGCTGTTTTTT	CASRIGTVNTGELFF
TRBJ2-7	TRBD1	TRBV6-5	.	TGTGCCAGCAAGACAGGGCGGCACGAGCAGTACTTC	CASKTGRHEQYF
TRBJ1-1	TRBD1	TRBV19	.	TGTGCCAGTACCCTACAGGGGGCGCATACTGAAGCTTTCTTT	CASTLQGAHTEAFF
TRBJ2-2	TRBD2	TRBV6-6	.	TGTGCCATCACGTGGGACTACCGGTCCGGGGAGCTGTTTTTT	CAITWDYRSGELFF
TRBJ2-7	TRBD2	TRBV24-1	.	TGTGCCACCAGTGATCCCGGGACTAGCGACGAGCAGTACTTC	CATSDPGTSDEQYF
TRBJ1-1	.	TRBV19	.	TGTGCCAGTAGTCGGACACAGAACACTGAAGCTTTCTTT	CASSRTQNTEAFF
TRBJ1-2	.	TRBV6-5	.	TGTGCCAGCAGTTACTCTGACAAGAACTATGGCTACACCTTC	CASSYSDKNYGYTF
TRBJ1-6	.	TRBV28	.	TGTGCCAGCAGTCCCGGTGGTCAGGGGCTCGGATCACCCCTCCACTTT	CASSPGGQGLGSPLHF
TRBJ1-2	.	TRBV28	.	TGTGCCAGCAGTCCCCCCGGACAGAGAGCTAACTATGGCTACACCTTC	CASSPPGQRANYGYTF
TRBJ2-3	.	TRBV5-1	.	TGCGCCAGCAGCTTGGGACAGAACACAGATACGCAGTATTTT	CASSLGQNTDTQYF
TRBJ2-2	TRBD1	TRBV27	once	TGTGCCAGCAGTGCTCTACAGGGGCCCGGGGAGCTGTTTTTT	CASSALQGPGELFF
TRBJ2-7	.	TRBV18	.	TGTGCCAGCTCACCGGCGGTAGACCTTTCCTACGAGCAGTACTTC	CASSPAVDLSYEQYF
TRBJ1-1	.	TRBV20-1	.	TGCAGTGCTAGTTCCCAAAACACTGAAGCTTTCTTT	CSASSQNTEAFF
TRBJ2-7	.	TRBV28	.	TGTGCCAGCAACTCTCGGCGACGGAGGAACGAGCAGTACTTC	CASNSRRRRNEQYF
TRBJ2-3	.	TRBV5-1	.	TGCGCCAGCAGACTGGGACAATCCACAGATACGCAGTATTTT	CASRLGQSTDTQYF
TRBJ2-1	TRBD2	TRBV9	.	TGTGCCAGCAGGGGGAGCGGGAGCAGCAACAATGAGCAGTTCTTC	CASRGSGSSNNEQFF
TRBJ2-2	TRBD2	TRBV20-1	.	TGCAGTGCTAGTTTAGGAGCTAGCGGCACCGGGGAGCTGTTTTTT	CSASLGASGTGELFF
TRBJ1-2	TRBD1	TRBV24-1	.	TGTGCCACCAGTGACGCCGGACAGGGGGACCCAATGGGCTACACCTTC	CATSDAGQGDPMGYTF
TRBJ1-6	.	TRBV10-2	.	TGCGCCAGCAGTGAGCCACGCGGTCCTGGGGAGTATTCACCCCTCCACTTT	CASSEPRGPGEYSPLHF
TRBJ2-1	TRBD2	TRBV19	.	TGTGCCAGTAGTATTAAACTAGCGGGTTCCTACAATGAGCAGTTCTTC	CASSIKLAGSYNEQFF
TRBJ2-7	.	TRBV2	.	TGTGCCAGCAGTGAGGGGCCCTACGAGCAGTACTTC	CASSEGPYEQYF